These 5 T cell receptor beta chains were all obtained from the same sample, sequenced in a study of control samples from healthy donors and cancer patients. Sequenced by immunoSEQ multiplex PCR; TCRdb stores in-frame clones only, minus some. Altogether 85,000 to 100,000 clones are present, 82% being singletons, with the ten largest covering approximately 2%. Sequenced sample: blood. The receptors shown here come from a man aged 55-75 years in good health.

The chain links TRBV14 to TRBJ2-1; D not certain. The CDR3 extends over 17 amino acids. Trimming cost V 1 base and J 12 bases, with 25 bases left between them. Looked up from germline, CDR1 is SGHDN and CDR2 is FVKESK. The CDR3 is CASSQARSRTPYIGQFF. CDR3 nucleotide sequence: TGTGCCAGCAGCCAAGCCCGATCAAGGACCCCCTACATTGGGCAGTTCTTC.

The table lists this clone with a count of one. This sequence joins TRBV12-5 and TRBJ1-4; the match to TRBD1 covers 7 bases. V lost 0 bases, J lost 3 bases, and 10 bases stayed unmatched. Germline CDR1 is LGHNT and CDR2 is FRNRAP. This CDR3 has 18 amino acids. CDR3 loop: CASGLVRTYDRANEKLFF. In nucleotides, the CDR3 is TGTGCTAGTGGTTTGGTACGAACCTACGACAGGGCTAATGAAAAACTGTTTTTT.

J is TRBJ2-7 and V is TRBV3-1 (or the pseudogene TRBV3-2); no reliable D call. The CDR3 contains 14 residues. Trimming took 5 bases from V and 4 from J, leaving 15 bases between them. In germline, CDR1 is LGHDT, CDR2 YNNKEL (reference sequence). The CDR3 DNA reads TGTGCCAGCAGCTTCATGGACGGAGAATACGAGCAGTACTTC. Translation gives CASSFMDGEYEQYF.

The chain links TRBV5-1 to TRBJ2-2; D is unresolved. Germline V gene sequence: CDR1 SGHRS, CDR2 YFSETQ. The germline V and J ends were trimmed by 1 base and 1 base, with 5 bases remaining between them. The CDR3 extends over 14 amino acids. The CDR3 protein is CASSLTVNTGELFF. As DNA, the CDR3 is TGCGCCAGCAGCTTGACCGTGAACACCGGGGAGCTGTTTTTT.

V and J are TRBV9 and TRBJ1-5, with TRBD1 as a possible D gene (6 bases). Germline CDR1 is SGDLS and CDR2 is YYNGEE. V was clipped by 0 bases and J by 6 bases, with 10 bases between them. The CDR3 spans 14 residues. The CDR3 DNA reads as TGTGCCAGCAGCGTAGGAGGGGGTCTTCAGCCCCAGCATTTT. Residues: CASSVGGGLQPQHF.